Described below is a single T cell receptor beta chain sequence and its context. A junction boundary mismatches the germline segment, possibly from a read error. The germline gives CDR1 SEHNR, CDR2 FQNEAQ (reference sequence). The CDR3 is made up of 13 amino acids. This entry is derived from a study of cytomegalovirus exposure and HLA in healthy donors. In the PCR, 60 Vbeta and 13 Jbeta primers were used. Method: immunoSEQ multiplex PCR; TCRdb's copy keeps in-frame clones and lacks some. The sample lists about 120,000 clones, about 70% seen once, with around 4.2% in the top ten. This receptor was taken from a woman aged 35 to 49 in good health and CMV-seronegative. The sequencing input was PBMCs. V and J are TRBV7-9 and TRBJ1-1; no reliable D call. CDR3 loop: CANSSTVNTEAFF. The CDR3 bases are TGTGCCAACAGCAGTACAGTGAACACTGAAGCTTTCTTT.